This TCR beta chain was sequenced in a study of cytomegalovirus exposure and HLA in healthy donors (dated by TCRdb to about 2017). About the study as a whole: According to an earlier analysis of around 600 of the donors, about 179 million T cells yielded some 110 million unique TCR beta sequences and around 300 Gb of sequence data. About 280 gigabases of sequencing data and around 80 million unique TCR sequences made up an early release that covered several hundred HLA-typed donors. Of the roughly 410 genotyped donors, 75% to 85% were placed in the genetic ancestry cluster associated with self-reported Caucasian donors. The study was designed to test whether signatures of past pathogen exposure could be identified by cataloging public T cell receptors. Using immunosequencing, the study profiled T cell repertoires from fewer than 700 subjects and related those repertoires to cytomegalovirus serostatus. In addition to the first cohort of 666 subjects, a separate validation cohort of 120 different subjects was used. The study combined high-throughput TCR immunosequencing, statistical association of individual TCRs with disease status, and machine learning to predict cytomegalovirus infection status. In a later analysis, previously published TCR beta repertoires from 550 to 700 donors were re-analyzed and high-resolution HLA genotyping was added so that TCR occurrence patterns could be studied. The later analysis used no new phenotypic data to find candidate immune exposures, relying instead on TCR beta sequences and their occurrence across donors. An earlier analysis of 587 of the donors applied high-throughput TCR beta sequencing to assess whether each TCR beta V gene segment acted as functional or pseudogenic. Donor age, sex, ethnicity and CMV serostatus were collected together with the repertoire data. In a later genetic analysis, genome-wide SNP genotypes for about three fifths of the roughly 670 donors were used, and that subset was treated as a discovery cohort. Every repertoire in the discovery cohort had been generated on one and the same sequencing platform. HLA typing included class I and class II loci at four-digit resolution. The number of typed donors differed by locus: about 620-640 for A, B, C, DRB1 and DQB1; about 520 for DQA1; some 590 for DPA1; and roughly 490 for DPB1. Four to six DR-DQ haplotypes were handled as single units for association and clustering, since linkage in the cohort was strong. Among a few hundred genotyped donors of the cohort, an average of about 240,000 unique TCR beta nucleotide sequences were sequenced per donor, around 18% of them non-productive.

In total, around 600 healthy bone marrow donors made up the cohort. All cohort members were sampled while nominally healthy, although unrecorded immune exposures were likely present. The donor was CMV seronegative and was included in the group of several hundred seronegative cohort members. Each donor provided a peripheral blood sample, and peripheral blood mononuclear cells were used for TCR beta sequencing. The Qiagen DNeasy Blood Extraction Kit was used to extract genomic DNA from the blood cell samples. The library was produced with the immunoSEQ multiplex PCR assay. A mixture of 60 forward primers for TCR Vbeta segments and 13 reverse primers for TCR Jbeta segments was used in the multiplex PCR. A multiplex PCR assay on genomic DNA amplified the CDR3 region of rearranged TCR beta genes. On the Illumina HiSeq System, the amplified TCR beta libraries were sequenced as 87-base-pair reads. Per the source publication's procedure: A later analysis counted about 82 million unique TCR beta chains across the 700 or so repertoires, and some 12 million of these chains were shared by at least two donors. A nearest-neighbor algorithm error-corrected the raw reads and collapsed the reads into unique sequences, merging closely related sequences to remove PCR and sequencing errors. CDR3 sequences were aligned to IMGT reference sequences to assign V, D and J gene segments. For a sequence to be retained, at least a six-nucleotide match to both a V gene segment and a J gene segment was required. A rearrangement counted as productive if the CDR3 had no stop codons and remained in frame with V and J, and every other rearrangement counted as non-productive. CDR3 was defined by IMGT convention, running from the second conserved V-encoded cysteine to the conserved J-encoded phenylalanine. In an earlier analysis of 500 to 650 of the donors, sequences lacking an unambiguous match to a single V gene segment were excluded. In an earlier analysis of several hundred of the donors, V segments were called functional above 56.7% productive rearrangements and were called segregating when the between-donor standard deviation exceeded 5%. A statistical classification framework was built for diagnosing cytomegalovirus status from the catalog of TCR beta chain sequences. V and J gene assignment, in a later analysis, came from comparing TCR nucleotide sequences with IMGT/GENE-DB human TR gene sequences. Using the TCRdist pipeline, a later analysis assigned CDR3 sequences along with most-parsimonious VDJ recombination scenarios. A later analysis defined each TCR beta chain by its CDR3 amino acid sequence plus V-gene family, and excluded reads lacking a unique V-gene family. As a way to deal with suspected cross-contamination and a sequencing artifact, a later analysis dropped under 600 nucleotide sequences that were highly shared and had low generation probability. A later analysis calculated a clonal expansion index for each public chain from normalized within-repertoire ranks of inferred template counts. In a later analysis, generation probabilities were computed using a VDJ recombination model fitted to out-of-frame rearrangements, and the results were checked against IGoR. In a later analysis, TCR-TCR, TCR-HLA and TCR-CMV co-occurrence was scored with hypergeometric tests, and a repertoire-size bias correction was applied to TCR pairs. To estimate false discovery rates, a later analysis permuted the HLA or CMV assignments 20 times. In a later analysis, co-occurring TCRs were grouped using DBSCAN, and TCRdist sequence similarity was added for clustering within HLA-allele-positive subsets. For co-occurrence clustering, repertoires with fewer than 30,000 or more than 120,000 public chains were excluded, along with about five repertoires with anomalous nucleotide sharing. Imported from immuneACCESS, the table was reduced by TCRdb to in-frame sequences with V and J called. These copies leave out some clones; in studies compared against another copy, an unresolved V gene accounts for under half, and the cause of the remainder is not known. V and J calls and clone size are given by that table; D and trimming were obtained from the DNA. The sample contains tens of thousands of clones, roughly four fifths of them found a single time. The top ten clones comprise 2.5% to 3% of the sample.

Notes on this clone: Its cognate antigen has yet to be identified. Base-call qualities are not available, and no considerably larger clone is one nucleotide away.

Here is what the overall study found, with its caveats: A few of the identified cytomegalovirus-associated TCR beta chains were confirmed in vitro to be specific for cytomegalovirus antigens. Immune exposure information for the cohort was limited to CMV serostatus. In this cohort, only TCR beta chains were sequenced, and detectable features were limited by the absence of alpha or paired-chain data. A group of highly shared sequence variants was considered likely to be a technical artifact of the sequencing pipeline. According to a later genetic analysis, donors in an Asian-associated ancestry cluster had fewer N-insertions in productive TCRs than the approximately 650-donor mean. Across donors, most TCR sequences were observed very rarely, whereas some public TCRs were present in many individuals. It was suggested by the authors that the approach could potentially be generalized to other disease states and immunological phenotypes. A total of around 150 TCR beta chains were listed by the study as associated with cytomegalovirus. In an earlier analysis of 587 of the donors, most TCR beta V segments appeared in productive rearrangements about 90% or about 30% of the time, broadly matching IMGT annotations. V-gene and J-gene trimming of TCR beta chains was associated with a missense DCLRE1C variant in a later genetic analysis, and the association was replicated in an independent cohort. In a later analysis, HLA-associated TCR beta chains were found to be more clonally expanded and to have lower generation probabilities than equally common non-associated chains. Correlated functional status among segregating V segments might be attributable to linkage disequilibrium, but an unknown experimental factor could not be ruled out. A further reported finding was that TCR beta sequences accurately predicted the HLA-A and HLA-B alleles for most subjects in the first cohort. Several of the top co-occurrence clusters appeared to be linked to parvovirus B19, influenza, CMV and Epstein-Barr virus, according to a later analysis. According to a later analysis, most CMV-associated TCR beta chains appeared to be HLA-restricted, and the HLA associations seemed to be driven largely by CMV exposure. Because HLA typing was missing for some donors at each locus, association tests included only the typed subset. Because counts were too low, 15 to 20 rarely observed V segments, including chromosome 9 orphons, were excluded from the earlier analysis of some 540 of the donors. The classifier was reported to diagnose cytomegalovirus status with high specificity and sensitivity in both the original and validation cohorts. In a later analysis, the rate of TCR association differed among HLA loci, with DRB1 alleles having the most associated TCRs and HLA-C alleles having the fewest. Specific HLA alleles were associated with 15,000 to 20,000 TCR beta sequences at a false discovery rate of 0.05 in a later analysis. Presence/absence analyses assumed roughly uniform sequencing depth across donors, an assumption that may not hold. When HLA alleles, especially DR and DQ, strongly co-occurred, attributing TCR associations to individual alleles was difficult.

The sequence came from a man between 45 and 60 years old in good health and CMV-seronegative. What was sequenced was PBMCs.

The CDR3 amino acid sequence is: CATKLGGALETQYF. The nucleotide sequence reads as follows: TGTGCCACCAAACTCGGGGGGGCCCTGGAGACCCAGTACTTC. The chain couples TRBV6-1 to TRBJ2-5, and TRBD2 aligns with 8 junction nucleotides. Per the germline V gene, MNHNS is the CDR1 and SASEGT is the CDR2. The germline V and J ends show losses of 10 bases and 5 bases respectively, and no gene match explains 12 bases of the junction. Counted from cysteine to phenylalanine, this CDR3 has 14 amino acids. Here the CDR3 DNA is all that survives: 42 bases in frame from base 1.